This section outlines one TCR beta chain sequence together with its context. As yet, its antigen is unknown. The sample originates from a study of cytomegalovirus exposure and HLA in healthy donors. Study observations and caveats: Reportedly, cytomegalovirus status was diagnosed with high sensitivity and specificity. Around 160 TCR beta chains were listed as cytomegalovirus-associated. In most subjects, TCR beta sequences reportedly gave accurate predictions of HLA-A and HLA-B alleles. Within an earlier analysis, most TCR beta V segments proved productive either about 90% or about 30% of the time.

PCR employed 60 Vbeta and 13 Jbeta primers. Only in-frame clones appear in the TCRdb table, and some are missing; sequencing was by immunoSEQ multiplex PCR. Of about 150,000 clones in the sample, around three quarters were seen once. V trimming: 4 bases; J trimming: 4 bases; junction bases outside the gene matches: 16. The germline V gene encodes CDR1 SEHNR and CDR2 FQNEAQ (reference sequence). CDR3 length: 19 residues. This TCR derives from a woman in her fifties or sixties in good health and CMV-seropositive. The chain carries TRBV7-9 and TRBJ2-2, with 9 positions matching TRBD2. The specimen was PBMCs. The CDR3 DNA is TGTGCCAGCAGCTCGATGGTCTTTTGGCGGGAGGGTGCCACCGGGGAGCTGTTTTTT. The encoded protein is CASSSMVFWREGATGELFF.